The clone carrying this TCR beta chain was seen once. The V gene's germline CDR1 is ENHRY and CDR2 SYGVKD. The V and J ends lost 5 bases and 2 bases respectively, with 17 bases between them. CDR3 length equals 16 residues. The method was immunoSEQ multiplex PCR; TCRdb's version includes in-frame clones alone and lacks a portion of them. This table holds some 80,000 clones, about 79% found once. The record originates from a study of blood T cell repertoires in COVID-19. The TCR was taken from a woman aged 45-65 years with acute or convalescent COVID-19. The chain couples TRBV10-3 to TRBJ2-3; D is possibly TRBD1 (6 bases). Source material: peripheral blood. The CDR3 protein is CAISSGTGQATDTQYF. The CDR3 DNA sequence: TGTGCCATCAGTTCCGGTACGGGACAAGCCACAGATACGCAGTATTTT.